This T cell receptor beta chain was identified during a study of human T cells and chemical hapten exposure. Documented time point: pre-sensitization, week 0. Treatment meaning: therapeutic diphenylcyclopropenone sensitization with weekly scalp DPC. Each patch-test visit's blood sample preceded patch application. Every donor had alopecia and was 18 to 70 years old; all were suitable for DPC. The library gave individual cDNA molecules unique molecular identifiers. TCRdb reprocessed the RACE reads with MiXCR, giving one entry per CDR3 protein. In the table there are approximately 400,000 distinct CDR3 sequences, 4.5% to 5.5% of which are singletons. The ends were cut back, 4 bases at V and 11 bases at J, with 14 bases in the middle. CDR1 and CDR2 from the germline V gene are SGHDT and YYEEEE. The CDR3 has 12 residues. Overall study results and limits: Healthy people's immune response may differ from that of the donors, who had alopecia.

Worth noting for this clonotype: Its antigen is unidentified.

The receptor comes from a woman in her fifties or sixties with alopecia areata. Some clones in this sample may be carry-over from other donors' samples. The chain combines TRBV5-6 with TRBJ2-3; D is possibly TRBD2 (6 bases). Sequences were derived from whole blood, sampled in connection with sensitization to the hapten diphenylcyclopropenone (DPC). CDR3 nucleotides: TGTGCCAGCAGCCCGGGACTGTTGAAGCAGTATTTT. Encoded protein: CASSPGLLKQYF.